Here is one T cell receptor (beta chain) with its context. Its antigen is unidentified. Germline V gene data show CDR1 as MRHNA and CDR2 as SNTAGT. This CDR3 contains 11 residues. V was cut by 6 bases and J by 4 bases, with 6 bases left in between. This sample was taken from a study of regulatory dendritic cells for organ transplantation. General observations from the study: Naive CD4+ and CD8+ repertoires were highly diverse; memory CD8+ was most oligoclonal. Of resting T cell subsets, memory CD8+ had the most alloreactive clonotypes.

The table came from immunoSEQ multiplex PCR; TCRdb's copy has only in-frame clones and leaves some out. The sample yields tens of thousands of clones, 60% to 80% seen once. Naive CD45RA+ and memory CD45RO+ CD4+ or CD8+ T cells were FACS-sorted. V is TRBV6-4 and J is TRBJ1-2; D not certain. The sample consisted of memory CD4+ T cells from blood. Subset reported: CD45RO+ memory T cells. This receptor was taken from a human donor in good health. CDR3 DNA: TGTGCCAGCAGGGGGATCTATGGCTACACCTTC. Protein sequence: CASRGIYGYTF.